The T cell receptor (beta chain) under discussion was sequenced for a study of blood T cell repertoires in COVID-19. The wider study: There were acute and convalescent COVID-19 samples, and they came from the United States, Italy and Spain.

In the authors' workflow: Reference gene primer amplification gave nucleated cell count estimates. Repertoires were generated with immunoSEQ multiplex PCR, while TCRdb's copy carries only in-frame clones and drops some. The V and J calls and the clone size are those of that table, but D and trimming were determined from the DNA. The table records 150,000 to 200,000 clones, 86% of them present only once. The CDR3 extends over 14 amino acids. In germline, CDR1 is MDHEN, CDR2 SYDVKM. The V and J ends lost 5 bases and 4 bases respectively, with 12 bases between them. Those enrolled in Seattle joined during active infection and were followed longitudinally afterward.

The chain combines TRBV28 with TRBJ2-1, with a possible D match to TRBD2 (6 bases). The receptor comes from an older woman with COVID-19, enrolled during active disease. The sample consisted of peripheral blood. The CDR3 DNA is TGTGCCAGCAGTCCCCCCCGGGAGTACAATGAGCAGTTCTTC. Protein sequence: CASSPPREYNEQFF.